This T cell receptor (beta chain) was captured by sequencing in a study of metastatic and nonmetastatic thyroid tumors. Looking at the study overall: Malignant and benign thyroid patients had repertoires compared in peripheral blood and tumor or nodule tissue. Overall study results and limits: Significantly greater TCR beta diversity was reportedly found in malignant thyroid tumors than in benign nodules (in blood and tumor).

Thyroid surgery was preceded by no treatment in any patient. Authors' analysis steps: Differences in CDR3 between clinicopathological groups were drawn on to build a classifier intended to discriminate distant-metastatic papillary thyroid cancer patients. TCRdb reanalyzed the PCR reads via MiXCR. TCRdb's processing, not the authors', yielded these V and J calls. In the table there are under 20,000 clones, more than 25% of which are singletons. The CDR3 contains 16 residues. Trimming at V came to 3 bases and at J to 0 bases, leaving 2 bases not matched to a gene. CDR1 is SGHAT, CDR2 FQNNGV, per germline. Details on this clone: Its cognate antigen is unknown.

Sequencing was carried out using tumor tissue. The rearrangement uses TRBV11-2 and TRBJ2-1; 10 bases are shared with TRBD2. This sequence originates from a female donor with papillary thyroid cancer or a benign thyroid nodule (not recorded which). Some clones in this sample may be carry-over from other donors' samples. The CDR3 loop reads CASSFGLAVSYNEQFF. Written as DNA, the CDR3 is TGTGCCAGCAGCTTTGGACTAGCGGTCTCCTACAATGAGCAGTTCTTC.